This T cell receptor (beta chain) comes out of a study of control samples from healthy donors and cancer patients. Measured with immunoSEQ multiplex PCR; TCRdb has only the in-frame clones, and not every one. The sample has 150,000 to 160,000 clones, 94% seen once. Germline CDR1 is SGHAT and CDR2 is FQNNGV. The V gene lost 5 bases and the J gene lost 4 bases, with 11 bases spanning the gap. The CDR3 spans 14 residues. This TCR was recovered from a middle-aged man in good health. This chain joins TRBV11-2 and TRBJ2-2, with a tentative D call TRBD2 (6 bases). The sequencing input was blood. CDR3 sequence reads: CASSLGGFTGELFF. The CDR3 nucleotides read TGTGCCAGCAGCCTGGGGGGATTCACCGGGGAGCTGTTTTTT.